A selection of T cell receptor beta chains follows, all from one sample in a study of post-analysis software for immune sequencing data. TCRdb used MiXCR to reprocess the PCR reads, holding one entry per CDR3 protein. The sample yields roughly 400,000 distinct CDR3 sequences, approximately 38% seen once. Sequencing used blood. These receptors originate from a girl aged 2 to 9 with multiple sclerosis. The CDR3 runs from the conserved cysteine through the conserved F or W. A D gene is named only where the DNA matches it firmly. Clone sizes are given selectively: once, few, many, or a class where the clone is expanded.

J gene: TRBJ2-6; CDR3 length: 17; D gene: TRBD2; V gene: TRBV4-3; clone size: few; CDR3 DNA: TGCGCCAGCAGCCAAGATCGGGGGGACTCTGGGGCCAACGTCCTGACTTTC; CDR3 protein: CASSQDRGDSGANVLTF
J gene: TRBJ2-7; CDR3 length: 15; D gene: -; V gene: TRBV6-5; clone size: few; CDR3 DNA: TGTGCCAGCAGTTCGGCCGGACGTCCATCTTACGAGCAGTACTTC; CDR3 protein: CASSSAGRPSYEQYF
J gene: TRBJ2-1; CDR3 length: 13; D gene: -; V gene: TRBV7-8; clone size: -; CDR3 DNA: TGTGCCAGCGAGGAGATGGGCTACAATGAGCAGTTCTTC; CDR3 protein: CASEEMGYNEQFF
J gene: TRBJ2-2; CDR3 length: 13; D gene: -; V gene: TRBV6-5; clone size: -; CDR3 DNA: TGTGCCAGCAGGCGGGTGCCCCCCGGGGAGCTGTTTTTT; CDR3 protein: CASRRVPPGELFF
J gene: TRBJ2-7; CDR3 length: 13; D gene: TRBD1; V gene: TRBV25-1; clone size: few; CDR3 DNA: TGTGCCAGCAGAGACAGGGGAACTAACGAGCAGTACTTC; CDR3 protein: CASRDRGTNEQYF
J gene: TRBJ1-2; CDR3 length: 16; D gene: -; V gene: TRBV9; clone size: few; CDR3 DNA: TGTGCCAGCAGCGTAGAAGGCCAGGGAACGTCGAGTGGCTACACCTTC; CDR3 protein: CASSVEGQGTSSGYTF
J gene: TRBJ1-2; CDR3 length: 13; D gene: TRBD1; V gene: TRBV29-1; clone size: -; CDR3 DNA: TGCAGCGCCACAGGGGGCCCTAACTATGGCTACACCTTC; CDR3 protein: CSATGGPNYGYTF
J gene: TRBJ1-4; CDR3 length: 14; D gene: TRBD1; V gene: TRBV7-2; clone size: -; CDR3 DNA: TGTGCCAGCAGCCTAGGACAGGATGGTGGAAAACTGTTTTTT; CDR3 protein: CASSLGQDGGKLFF
J gene: TRBJ1-2; CDR3 length: 14; D gene: -; V gene: TRBV20-1; clone size: few; CDR3 DNA: TGCAGTGCTAAACGGCCAGGGGCTAGCTATGGCTACACCTTC; CDR3 protein: CSAKRPGASYGYTF
J gene: TRBJ2-5; CDR3 length: 14; D gene: TRBD2; V gene: TRBV24-1; clone size: -; CDR3 DNA: TGTGCCACCAGTGGCCGGACTAGTCAAGAGACCCAGTACTTC; CDR3 protein: CATSGRTSQETQYF
J gene: TRBJ2-6; CDR3 length: 15; D gene: -; V gene: TRBV12-3/TRBV12-4; clone size: -; CDR3 DNA: TGTGCCAGCAGCGGAGGACCCCCTGGGGCCAACGTCCTGACTTTC; CDR3 protein: CASSGGPPGANVLTF
J gene: TRBJ2-1; CDR3 length: 19; D gene: TRBD2; V gene: TRBV4-2; clone size: -; CDR3 DNA: TGTGCCAGCAGCCAAGAGGGGCCTAGCGGGGGGGCTAATACAAATGAGCAGTTCTTC; CDR3 protein: CASSQEGPSGGANTNEQFF
J gene: TRBJ1-1; CDR3 length: 12; D gene: -; V gene: TRBV29-1; clone size: few; CDR3 DNA: TGCAGCGTTGAAGTACTGAACACTGAAGCTTTCTTT; CDR3 protein: CSVEVLNTEAFF
J gene: TRBJ1-2; CDR3 length: 12; D gene: -; V gene: TRBV29-1; clone size: few; CDR3 DNA: TGCAGCGCAGGGGTTTCCTCCTATGGCTACACCTTC; CDR3 protein: CSAGVSSYGYTF
J gene: TRBJ2-5; CDR3 length: 16; D gene: TRBD1; V gene: TRBV28; clone size: -; CDR3 DNA: TGTGCCAGCAGTGTCCCGTTAGGGGGCCGTCAAGAGACCCAGTACTTC; CDR3 protein: CASSVPLGGRQETQYF
J gene: TRBJ2-1; CDR3 length: 14; D gene: -; V gene: TRBV5-1; clone size: few; CDR3 DNA: TGCGCCAGCAGCTTGGGGACCAATTACAATGAGCAGTTCTTC; CDR3 protein: CASSLGTNYNEQFF
J gene: TRBJ1-6; CDR3 length: 15; D gene: TRBD1; V gene: TRBV6-5; clone size: few; CDR3 DNA: TGTGCCAGCAGTTACTCGGGACAGGGGAACTCACCCCTCCACTTT; CDR3 protein: CASSYSGQGNSPLHF
J gene: TRBJ1-1; CDR3 length: 16; D gene: TRBD1; V gene: TRBV5-5; clone size: -; CDR3 DNA: TGTGCCAGCAGCTCGTTACAGGGGCTCAAGGGCACTGAAGCTTTCTTT; CDR3 protein: CASSSLQGLKGTEAFF
J gene: TRBJ2-7; CDR3 length: 12; D gene: TRBD1; V gene: TRBV29-1; clone size: -; CDR3 DNA: TGCAGCGTTGCCGGGACAGCCTACGAGCAGTACTTC; CDR3 protein: CSVAGTAYEQYF
J gene: TRBJ2-3; CDR3 length: 16; D gene: TRBD2; V gene: TRBV15; clone size: -; CDR3 DNA: TGTGCCACCAGCAGACTTCAAGGTGGGAGGGCAGATACGCAGTATTTT; CDR3 protein: CATSRLQGGRADTQYF
J gene: TRBJ2-3; CDR3 length: 15; D gene: -; V gene: TRBV5-6; clone size: few; CDR3 DNA: TGTGCCAGCAGCTTCAGCGGTGCGCGGGCAGATACGCAGTATTTT; CDR3 protein: CASSFSGARADTQYF
J gene: TRBJ1-1; CDR3 length: 13; D gene: -; V gene: TRBV20-1; clone size: few; CDR3 DNA: TGCAGTGCTTCCTCCGGGAGGAACACTGAAGCTTTCTTT; CDR3 protein: CSASSGRNTEAFF
J gene: TRBJ1-1; CDR3 length: 15; D gene: -; V gene: TRBV10-3; clone size: -; CDR3 DNA: TGTGCCATCAGTGAGTCCGGGGGGGCGCGTACTGAAGCTTTCTTT; CDR3 protein: CAISESGGARTEAFF
J gene: TRBJ2-2; CDR3 length: 14; D gene: -; V gene: TRBV24-1; clone size: -; CDR3 DNA: TGTGCCACCAGTGATTCGGGGACGTCCGGGGAGCTGTTTTTT; CDR3 protein: CATSDSGTSGELFF
J gene: TRBJ2-5; CDR3 length: 14; D gene: TRBD1; V gene: TRBV6-6; clone size: -; CDR3 DNA: TGTGCCATCCAGAAGGGGGCAAGGGAAGAGACCCAGTACTTC; CDR3 protein: CAIQKGAREETQYF
J gene: TRBJ2-1; CDR3 length: 15; D gene: -; V gene: TRBV5-1; clone size: -; CDR3 DNA: TGCGCCAGCAGCTTGAGGCGGGGCATCTACAATGAGCAGTTCTTC; CDR3 protein: CASSLRRGIYNEQFF
J gene: TRBJ2-7; CDR3 length: 16; D gene: -; V gene: TRBV7-2; clone size: few; CDR3 DNA: TGTGCCAGCAGCTTAGCGAGCAGCCAGAGCTCCTACGAGCAGTACTTC; CDR3 protein: CASSLASSQSSYEQYF
J gene: TRBJ1-1; CDR3 length: 17; D gene: -; V gene: TRBV11-2; clone size: -; CDR3 DNA: TGTGCCAGCAGCTTAGATTGGGAAAGGGGGGGGAACACTGAAGCTTTCTTT; CDR3 protein: CASSLDWERGGNTEAFF
J gene: TRBJ2-1; CDR3 length: 15; D gene: -; V gene: TRBV7-2; clone size: -; CDR3 DNA: TGTGCCAGCAGTAACACAGGGACGACCGGTTTGGAGCAGTTCTTC; CDR3 protein: CASSNTGTTGLEQFF
J gene: TRBJ2-4; CDR3 length: 16; D gene: -; V gene: TRBV7-9; clone size: -; CDR3 DNA: TGTGCCAGCAGCCCCGTAGTAGGTTTAGCCAAAAACATTCAGTACTTC; CDR3 protein: CASSPVVGLAKNIQYF
J gene: TRBJ1-1; CDR3 length: 11; D gene: -; V gene: TRBV20-1; clone size: -; CDR3 DNA: TGCAGTGCTAGAGATCGAACTGAAGCTTTCTTT; CDR3 protein: CSARDRTEAFF
J gene: TRBJ1-1; CDR3 length: 16; D gene: TRBD1; V gene: TRBV7-9; clone size: -; CDR3 DNA: TGTGCCAGCAGCCAAGAGGGGAGGGGGCCAAACACTGAAGCTTTCTTT; CDR3 protein: CASSQEGRGPNTEAFF
J gene: TRBJ2-5; CDR3 length: 13; D gene: -; V gene: TRBV18; clone size: many; CDR3 DNA: TGTGCCAGCAGTCCCGGGTCCCAAGAGACCCAGTACTTC; CDR3 protein: CASSPGSQETQYF
J gene: TRBJ1-2; CDR3 length: 13; D gene: -; V gene: TRBV7-6; clone size: -; CDR3 DNA: TGTGCCAGCAGTCTGTGGGGTCCCTATGGCTACACCTTC; CDR3 protein: CASSLWGPYGYTF
J gene: TRBJ2-7; CDR3 length: 16; D gene: -; V gene: TRBV28; clone size: -; CDR3 DNA: TGTGCCAGCAGTCCCCCCATCTTGGGGGATCGACGCGAGCAGTACTTC; CDR3 protein: CASSPPILGDRREQYF
J gene: TRBJ1-6; CDR3 length: 16; D gene: TRBD1; V gene: TRBV7-2; clone size: -; CDR3 DNA: TGTGCCAGCAGCCATCCACCGGGACAGGCCAATTCACCCCTCCACTTT; CDR3 protein: CASSHPPGQANSPLHF
J gene: TRBJ2-1; CDR3 length: 18; D gene: TRBD1; V gene: TRBV13; clone size: -; CDR3 DNA: TGTGCCAGCAGCTCCTCCAAAGCGACAGGGGGTATGAACAATGAGCAGTTCTTC; CDR3 protein: CASSSSKATGGMNNEQFF
J gene: TRBJ2-2; CDR3 length: 13; D gene: -; V gene: TRBV5-5; clone size: -; CDR3 DNA: TGTGCCAGCAGCGGGGGATTTGCCGGGGAGCTGTTTTTT; CDR3 protein: CASSGGFAGELFF
J gene: TRBJ1-2; CDR3 length: 14; D gene: TRBD1; V gene: TRBV29-1; clone size: -; CDR3 DNA: TGCAGCGTTGGGAGTACGGGACAGTTTTCTGGCTACACCTTC; CDR3 protein: CSVGSTGQFSGYTF
J gene: TRBJ1-1; CDR3 length: 18; D gene: -; V gene: TRBV7-3; clone size: once; CDR3 DNA: TGTGCCAGCAGCTTATCTCCCGGGCGGACAACTATGAACACTGAAGCTTTCTTT; CDR3 protein: CASSLSPGRTTMNTEAFF
J gene: TRBJ2-3; CDR3 length: 15; D gene: -; V gene: TRBV7-3; clone size: -; CDR3 DNA: TGTGCCAGCAGCCTGGGGCCCCTGGGGGGTGATACGCAGTATTTT; CDR3 protein: CASSLGPLGGDTQYF
J gene: TRBJ2-1; CDR3 length: 16; D gene: TRBD2; V gene: TRBV27; clone size: few; CDR3 DNA: TGTGCCAGCAGCCAGACCGGGACTAGCGGGAGGAATGAGCAGTTCTTC; CDR3 protein: CASSQTGTSGRNEQFF
J gene: TRBJ2-4; CDR3 length: 12; D gene: -; V gene: TRBV4-2; clone size: -; CDR3 DNA: TGTGCCAGCAGCCATATACTAGGTGAGCAGTACTTC; CDR3 protein: CASSHILGEQYF